Included here is one T cell receptor (beta chain) sequence, with context. Antigen specificity is unknown. The data originate from a study of CD8 T cells in ankylosing spondylitis. Whole-study results and caveats: Several highly homologous variants made up a TCR beta motif, and this motif appeared characteristic of ankylosing spondylitis blood. It was reported that disease-linked clones were significantly enriched in matched ankylosing spondylitis synovial fluid.

Each TCR beta library was made by quantitative 5'-RACE that incorporated molecular barcodes. Using its own MiXCR run on the 5' RACE reads, TCRdb lists one record per CDR3 protein. The sample lists 200,000 to 300,000 distinct CDR3 sequences, about 10% occurring once. Trimming took 0 bases from V and 5 from J, leaving 12 bases between them. CDR1 is SGHRS and CDR2 is YFSETQ in the germline V gene. The CDR3 length is 14 residues. Sequences were obtained from blood, either unsorted or a sorted T cell fraction (not recorded which). This chain uses TRBV5-1 with TRBJ2-7; D might be TRBD1 (5 bases). The source is a male donor with ankylosing spondylitis or in good health (not recorded which). CDR3 protein: CASSLGTKGDEQYF. In DNA, the CDR3 is TGCGCCAGCAGCTTGGGGACAAAGGGTGACGAGCAGTACTTC.